The present entry profiles one T cell receptor (beta chain) with its context. Its antigen remains unidentified. V lost 0 bases, J lost 2 bases, and 17 bases lay in between. The CDR3 has 17 amino acids. Germline CDR1 reads MNHEY; CDR2 reads SVGEGT. This sample stems from a study of spatial heterogeneity in lung cancer. About the study: More beta-chain than alpha-chain sequences were consistently detected. As counted in raw reads, each unique TCR and UMI combination appeared more than ten times on average. Study-wide findings and caveats: The study found ubiquitous expanded tumor TCRs in blood more at resection than follow-up.

Described time point: sample taken at primary tumor resection. Without sorting, whole RNA was sequenced from tumor, nontumor lung or frozen PBMC. Samples were obtained from about 72 donors, all untreated early-stage non-small cell lung cancer patients. TCRdb itself ran the 5' RACE reads through MiXCR, one entry per CDR3 protein. The table lists about 42,000 distinct CDR3 sequences, approximately 7% of them singletons. The material sequenced was PBMCs, taken at surgery. The rearrangement uses TRBV6-2 or TRBV6-3 and TRBJ2-7; D ambiguous. The source is a female donor with early-stage non-small cell lung cancer. CDR3 sequence: CASSYSETAFFAYEQYF. The CDR3 nucleotides read TGTGCCAGCAGTTACTCGGAAACGGCGTTTTTTGCCTACGAGCAGTACTTC.